This TCR beta chain comes out of a study of blood T cell repertoires in COVID-19. Trimming pared 3 bases from V and 9 bases from J, leaving 12 bases between. The length of the CDR3 is 13 residues. CDR1 is LGHDT, CDR2 YNNKEL, per germline (reference sequence). Libraries were prepared by immunoSEQ multiplex PCR; TCRdb keeps only in-frame clonotypes and omits some of them. The sample consists of a few hundred thousand clones, 70% to 90% of them appearing once. V gene TRBV3-1 (or the pseudogene TRBV3-2) combines with J gene TRBJ2-1; D is uncertain. The sequence came from a man between 25 and 39 years old who had recovered from COVID-19. Sequencing was carried out using PBMCs or T cells enriched from blood (not recorded which). The CDR3 spells CASSQNPTGEQFF. CDR3 bases: TGTGCCAGCAGCCAGAACCCCACGGGTGAGCAGTTCTTC.